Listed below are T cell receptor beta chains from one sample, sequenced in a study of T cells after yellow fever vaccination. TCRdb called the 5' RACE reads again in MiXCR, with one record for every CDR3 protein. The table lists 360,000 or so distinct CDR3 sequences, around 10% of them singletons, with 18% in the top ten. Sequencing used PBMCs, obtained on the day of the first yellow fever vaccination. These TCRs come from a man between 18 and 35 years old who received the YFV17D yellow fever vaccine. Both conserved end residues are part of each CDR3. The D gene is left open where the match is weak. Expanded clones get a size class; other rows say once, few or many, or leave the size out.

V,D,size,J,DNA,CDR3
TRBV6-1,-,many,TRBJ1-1,TGTGCCAGCAGGTCCAGGGTGAACACTGAAGCTTTCTTT,CASRSRVNTEAFF
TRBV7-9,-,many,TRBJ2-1,TGTGCCAGCAGCTTGTTTGTTCGGCCCGATGAGCAGTTCTTC,CASSLFVRPDEQFF
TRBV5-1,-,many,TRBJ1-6,TGCGCCAGCAGCCTGGACCCAGGGGATAATTCACCCCTCCACTTT,CASSLDPGDNSPLHF
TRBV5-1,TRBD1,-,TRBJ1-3,TGCGCCAGCAGCGCTGGGACAGGGGCCGGAAACACCATATATTTT,CASSAGTGAGNTIYF
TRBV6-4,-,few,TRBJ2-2,TGTGCCAGCAGTGACTCCCTAGTATCCGGGGAGCTGTTTTTT,CASSDSLVSGELFF
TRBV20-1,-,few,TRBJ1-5,TGCAGTGCTTCCAAGGATAGCAATCAGCCCCAGCATTTT,CSASKDSNQPQHF
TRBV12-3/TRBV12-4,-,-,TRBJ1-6,TGTGCCACCGGGGAGTATGGTAATTCACCCCTCCACTTT,CATGEYGNSPLHF
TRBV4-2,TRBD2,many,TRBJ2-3,TGTGCCAGCAGCCAAGTTAGCGGGGGCCACACAGATACGCAGTATTTT,CASSQVSGGHTDTQYF
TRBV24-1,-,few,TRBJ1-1,TGTGCCACCAGTGATTTACAGAACACTGAAGCTTTCTTT,CATSDLQNTEAFF
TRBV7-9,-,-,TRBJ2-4,TGTGCCAGCAGCCTATGGCCGGGTAAAAACATTCAGTACTTC,CASSLWPGKNIQYF
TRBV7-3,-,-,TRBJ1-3,TGTGCCAGCAGCTTAGGGGCAGATGGAAACACCATATATTTT,CASSLGADGNTIYF
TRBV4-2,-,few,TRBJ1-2,TGTGCCAGCAGCCCCCGGGACACCCCTAGCTATGGCTACACCTTC,CASSPRDTPSYGYTF
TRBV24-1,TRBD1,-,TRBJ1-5,TGTGCCACCAGCCAGGGGGCCGAGATTCAGCCCCAGCATTTT,CATSQGAEIQPQHF
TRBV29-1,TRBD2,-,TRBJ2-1,TGCAGCGCCCGTGAGCGGGGGGCGATAAATGAGCAGTTCTTC,CSARERGAINEQFF
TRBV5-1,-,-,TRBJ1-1,TGCGCCAGCAGCTTGGCGGCAGGGGTGAACACTGAAGCTTTCTTT,CASSLAAGVNTEAFF
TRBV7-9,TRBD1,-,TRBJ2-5,TGTGCCAGCAGCACGGGACAGGGGCCGGAGACCCCGTACTTC,CASSTGQGPETPYF
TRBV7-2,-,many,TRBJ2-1,TGTGCCAGCAGGTTCGGTGGAGCCAATGAGCAGTTCTTC,CASRFGGANEQFF
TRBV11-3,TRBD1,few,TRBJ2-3,TGTGCCAGCAACCCTGACAGGGGTCTCGATACGCAGTATTTT,CASNPDRGLDTQYF
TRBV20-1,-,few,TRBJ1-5,TGCAGTGCTGAGCCAGGGTCTGGCAATCAGCCCCAGCATTTT,CSAEPGSGNQPQHF
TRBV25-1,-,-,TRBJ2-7,TGTGCCAGCAGTGTTCTAGGGTCGGGCGAGCAGTACTTC,CASSVLGSGEQYF
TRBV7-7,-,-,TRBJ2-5,TGTGCCAGCAGCTTAGGGCCAGCCTTACAAGAGACCCAGTACTTC,CASSLGPALQETQYF
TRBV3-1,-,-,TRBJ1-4,TGTGCCAGCAGCCAAGAATTGCGTGGCACTAATGAAAAACTGTTTTTT,CASSQELRGTNEKLFF
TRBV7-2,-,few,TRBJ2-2,TGTGCCAGCAGCCCGATGGTAGGGTACACCGGGGAGCTGTTTTTT,CASSPMVGYTGELFF
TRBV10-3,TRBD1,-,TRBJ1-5,TGTGCCATCAGTGACGACAGGGTTTCTGCGCCCCAGCATTTT,CAISDDRVSAPQHF
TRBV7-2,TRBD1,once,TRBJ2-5,TGTGCCAGCAGCTTTTGGACAGGGGGCTGGGAGACCCAGTACTTC,CASSFWTGGWETQYF
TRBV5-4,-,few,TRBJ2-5,TGTGCCTGCCACAGGGGAGGAGGAGAGACCCAGTACTTC,CACHRGGGETQYF
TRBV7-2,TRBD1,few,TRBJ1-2,TGTGCCAGCAGCTTGGAGGGGGCGAAGGACTATGGCTACACCTTC,CASSLEGAKDYGYTF
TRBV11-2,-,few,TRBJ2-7,TGTGCCAGCAGCTTAGATCCCCGGAGGGGGGGACGGCATAGCTACGAGCAGTACTTC,CASSLDPRRGGRHSYEQYF
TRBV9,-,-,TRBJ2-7,TGTGCCAGCTCCCGCCTTGGGGCGAGAGACGAGCAGTACTTC,CASSRLGARDEQYF
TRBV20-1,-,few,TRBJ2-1,TGCAGTGCTAGCCGAAGCTTGGGCTCCTACAATGAGCAGTTCTTC,CSASRSLGSYNEQFF
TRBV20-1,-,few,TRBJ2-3,TGCAGTGCTAGGGACAGAGAAATATCTACCCCTAGCACAGATACGCAGTATTTT,CSARDREISTPSTDTQYF
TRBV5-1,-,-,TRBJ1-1,TGCGCCAGCAGCTTGGAGTGGCGGAACACTGAAGCTTTCTTT,CASSLEWRNTEAFF
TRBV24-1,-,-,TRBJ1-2,TGTGCCACCAGTGATCGCAGGAACTATGGCTACACCTTC,CATSDRRNYGYTF
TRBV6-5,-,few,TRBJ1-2,TGTGCCAGCAGTTACTACGGGAGCTATGGCTACACCTTC,CASSYYGSYGYTF
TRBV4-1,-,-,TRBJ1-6,TGCGCCAGCAGCCAAGAAGTGGGGCGGGGGAATTCACCCCTCCACTTT,CASSQEVGRGNSPLHF
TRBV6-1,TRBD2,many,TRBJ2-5,TGTGCCAGCAGTCAGTCTAGCGGCCAAGAGACCCAGTACTTC,CASSQSSGQETQYF
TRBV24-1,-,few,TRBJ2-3,TGTGCCACCAGTGATTCCTTGGACATCGAGGGTACAGATACGCAGTATTTT,CATSDSLDIEGTDTQYF
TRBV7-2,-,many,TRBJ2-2,TGTGCCAGCAGCGCATCCCCCCAGGGGCCCACCGGGGAGCTGTTTTTT,CASSASPQGPTGELFF
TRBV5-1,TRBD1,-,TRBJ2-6,TGCGCCAGCAGCTTCAGGGGGCTACTACGCTCTGGGGCCAACGTCCTGACTTTC,CASSFRGLLRSGANVLTF
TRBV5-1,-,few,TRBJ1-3,TGCGCCAGCAGCTCGGACTCGCGATCTGGAAACACCATATATTTT,CASSSDSRSGNTIYF
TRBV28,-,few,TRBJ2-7,TGTGCCAGCAGACATTATCCCGGGCTTCGTAGGCGCTACGAGCAGTACTTC,CASRHYPGLRRRYEQYF
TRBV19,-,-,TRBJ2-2,TGTGCCAGTAGTATTTTGCAGGCCAACACCGGGGAGCTGTTTTTT,CASSILQANTGELFF
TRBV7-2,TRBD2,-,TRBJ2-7,TGTGCCAGCAGCTTAAGGCTAGCGGGGGTCCCGTCCTACGAGCAGTACTTC,CASSLRLAGVPSYEQYF
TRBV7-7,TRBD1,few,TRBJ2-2,TGTGCCAGTCAGGGGGCGAACACCGGGGAGCTGTTTTTT,CASQGANTGELFF
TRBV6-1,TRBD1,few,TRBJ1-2,TGTGCCAGCACCCTCCCGGGGACAGGGGTAACAGGCTACACCTTC,CASTLPGTGVTGYTF
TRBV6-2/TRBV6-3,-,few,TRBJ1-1,TGTGCCAGCAGTTTAATAACGGGGCCTCGCACTGAAGCTTTCTTT,CASSLITGPRTEAFF
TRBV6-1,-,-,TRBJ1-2,TGTGCCAGCAGTGCAGGGCCAATCTATGGCTACACCTTC,CASSAGPIYGYTF
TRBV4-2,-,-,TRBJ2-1,TGTGCCAGCAGCCAAGGTCTCTCGGGGTGGTACAATGAGCAGTTCTTC,CASSQGLSGWYNEQFF
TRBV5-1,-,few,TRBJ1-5,TGCGCCAGCAGCCCGGGAATGTTTAGCAATCAGCCCCAGCATTTT,CASSPGMFSNQPQHF
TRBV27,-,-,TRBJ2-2,TGTGCCAGCAGTCGCGACCAGGGGGGCTTTTGGACCGGGGAGCTGTTTTTT,CASSRDQGGFWTGELFF
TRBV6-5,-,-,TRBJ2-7,TGTGCCAGGAGTTACTCACTGACTGGAGAGTACGAGCAGTACTTC,CARSYSLTGEYEQYF